The clone carrying this T cell receptor beta chain was observed a handful of times. In the study's own analysis: By means of reference gene primer amplification, nucleated cell counts were estimated. The assay was immunoSEQ multiplex PCR, and TCRdb's table has in-frame clones only and misses some. Clone size and V and J calls were adopted from that table, with D and trimming inferred from the DNA. This sample has about 40,000 clones, with roughly 80% found just once. The data originate from a study of blood T cell repertoires in COVID-19. The CDR3 spans 12 residues. V dropped 3 bases and J dropped 3 bases, with 6 bases sitting between them. The germline V gene has CDR1 KGHSH and CDR2 LQKENI.

V gene TRBV18 combines with J gene TRBJ2-7; D gene ambiguous. Sequenced material: peripheral blood. This TCR derives from an older man with active or convalescent COVID-19. The CDR3 here is CASSPSLYEQYF. For the CDR3, the DNA is TGTGCCAGCTCACCTTCTCTCTACGAGCAGTACTTC.